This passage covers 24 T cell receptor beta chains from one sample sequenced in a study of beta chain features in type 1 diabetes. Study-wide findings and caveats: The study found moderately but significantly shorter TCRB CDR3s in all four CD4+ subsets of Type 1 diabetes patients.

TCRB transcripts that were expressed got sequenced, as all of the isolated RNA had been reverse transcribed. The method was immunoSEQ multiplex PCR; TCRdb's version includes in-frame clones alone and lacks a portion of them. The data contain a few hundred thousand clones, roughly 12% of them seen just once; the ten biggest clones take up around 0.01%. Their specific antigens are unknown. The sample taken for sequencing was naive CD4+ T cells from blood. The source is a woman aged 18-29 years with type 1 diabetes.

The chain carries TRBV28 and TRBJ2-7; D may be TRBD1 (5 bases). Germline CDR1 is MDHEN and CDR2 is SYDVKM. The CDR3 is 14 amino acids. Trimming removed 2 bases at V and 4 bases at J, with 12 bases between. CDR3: CASSLRQGTYEQYF. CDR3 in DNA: TGTGCCAGCAGTTTAAGGCAGGGAACGTACGAGCAGTACTTC.

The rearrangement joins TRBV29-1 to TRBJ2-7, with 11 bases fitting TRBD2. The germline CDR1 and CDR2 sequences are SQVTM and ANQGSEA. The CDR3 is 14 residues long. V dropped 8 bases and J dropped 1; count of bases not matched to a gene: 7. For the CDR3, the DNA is TGCAGCATTACTAGCGGGGGCCCATCCTACGAGCAGTACTTC. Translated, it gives CSITSGGPSYEQYF.

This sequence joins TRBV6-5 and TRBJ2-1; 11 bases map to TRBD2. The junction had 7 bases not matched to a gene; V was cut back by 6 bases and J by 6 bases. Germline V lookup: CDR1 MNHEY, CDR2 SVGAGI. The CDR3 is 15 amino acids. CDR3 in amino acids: CASSLSGRGPNEQFF. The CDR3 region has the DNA TGTGCCAGCAGCCTTAGCGGGAGGGGTCCCAATGAGCAGTTCTTC.

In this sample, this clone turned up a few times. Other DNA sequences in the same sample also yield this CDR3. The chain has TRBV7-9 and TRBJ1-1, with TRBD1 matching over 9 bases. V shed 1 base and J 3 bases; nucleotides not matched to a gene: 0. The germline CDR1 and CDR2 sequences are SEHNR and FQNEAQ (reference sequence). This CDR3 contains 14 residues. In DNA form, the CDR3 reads TGTGCCAGCAGCTTAGGACAGGGGGACACTGAAGCTTTCTTT. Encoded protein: CASSLGQGDTEAFF. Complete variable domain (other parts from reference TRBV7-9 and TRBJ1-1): DTGVSQNPRHKITKRGQNVTFRCDPISEHNRLYWYRQTLGQGPEFLTYFQNEAQLEKSRLLSDRFSAERPKGSFSTLEIQRTEQGDSAMYLCASSLGQGDTEAFFGQGTRLTVV.

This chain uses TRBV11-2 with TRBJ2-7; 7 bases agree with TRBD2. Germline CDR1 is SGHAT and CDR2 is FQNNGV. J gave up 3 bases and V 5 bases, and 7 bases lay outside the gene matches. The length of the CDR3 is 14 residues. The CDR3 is CASSPGLGLYEQYF. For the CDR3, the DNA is TGTGCCAGCAGCCCAGGACTAGGTCTCTACGAGCAGTACTTC.

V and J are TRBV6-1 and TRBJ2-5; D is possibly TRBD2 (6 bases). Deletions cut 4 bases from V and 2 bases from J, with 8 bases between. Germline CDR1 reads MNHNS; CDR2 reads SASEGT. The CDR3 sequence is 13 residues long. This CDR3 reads CASSGGLQETQYF. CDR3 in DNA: TGTGCCAGCAGTGGGGGACTGCAAGAGACCCAGTACTTC.

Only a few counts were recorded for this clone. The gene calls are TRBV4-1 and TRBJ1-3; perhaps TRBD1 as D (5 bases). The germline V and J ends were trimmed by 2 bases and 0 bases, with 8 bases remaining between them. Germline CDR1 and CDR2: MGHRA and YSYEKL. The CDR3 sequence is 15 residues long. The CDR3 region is CASSQHRLSGNTIYF. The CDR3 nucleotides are TGCGCCAGCAGCCAACACAGGCTCTCTGGAAACACCATATATTTT.

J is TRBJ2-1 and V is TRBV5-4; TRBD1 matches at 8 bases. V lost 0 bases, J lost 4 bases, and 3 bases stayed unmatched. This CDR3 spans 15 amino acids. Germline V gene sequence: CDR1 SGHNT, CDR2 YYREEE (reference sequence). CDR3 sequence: CASSLAGQVYNEQFF. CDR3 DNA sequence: TGTGCCAGCAGCTTGGCGGGACAGGTGTACAATGAGCAGTTCTTC.

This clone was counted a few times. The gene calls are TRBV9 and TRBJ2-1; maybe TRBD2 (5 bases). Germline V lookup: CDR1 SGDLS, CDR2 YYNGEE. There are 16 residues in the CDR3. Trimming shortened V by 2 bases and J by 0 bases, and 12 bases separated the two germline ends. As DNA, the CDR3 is TGTGCCAGCAGCGTTTTAGCGCGGAGCTCCTACAATGAGCAGTTCTTC. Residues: CASSVLARSSYNEQFF.

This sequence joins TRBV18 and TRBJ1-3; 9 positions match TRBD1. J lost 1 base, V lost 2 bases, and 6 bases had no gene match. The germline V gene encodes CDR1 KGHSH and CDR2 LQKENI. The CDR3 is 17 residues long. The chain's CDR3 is CASSPGTGRNSGNTIYF. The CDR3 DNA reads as TGTGCCAGCTCACCAGGGACAGGGAGGAATTCTGGAAACACCATATATTTT.

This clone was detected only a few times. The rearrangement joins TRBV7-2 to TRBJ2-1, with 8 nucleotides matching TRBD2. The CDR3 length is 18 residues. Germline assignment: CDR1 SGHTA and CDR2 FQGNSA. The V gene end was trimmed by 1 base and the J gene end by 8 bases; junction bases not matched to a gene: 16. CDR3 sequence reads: CASSLEVLVLAGRDEQFF. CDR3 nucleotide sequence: TGTGCCAGCAGCTTAGAGGTTCTGGTTCTAGCGGGTAGGGATGAGCAGTTCTTC.

The DNA of the CDR3 is TGTGCCAGCAGCCCACTCGGGGACTCGACCGAGCAGTACTTC. Its translation: CASSPLGDSTEQYF. The chain links TRBV7-9 to TRBJ2-7, with D possibly TRBD2 on 6 matching bases. From germline, CDR1 is SEHNR and CDR2 FQNEAQ (reference sequence). The CDR3 loop spans 14 amino acids. V lost 5 bases, J lost 6 bases, and 17 bases lay in between.

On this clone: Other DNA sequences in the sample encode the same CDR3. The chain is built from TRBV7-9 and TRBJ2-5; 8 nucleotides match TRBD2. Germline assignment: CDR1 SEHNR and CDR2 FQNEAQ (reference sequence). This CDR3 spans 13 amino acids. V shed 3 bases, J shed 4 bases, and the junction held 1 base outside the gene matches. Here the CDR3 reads CASSLAGGETQYF. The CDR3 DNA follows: TGTGCCAGCAGCTTGGCGGGGGGAGAGACCCAGTACTTC.

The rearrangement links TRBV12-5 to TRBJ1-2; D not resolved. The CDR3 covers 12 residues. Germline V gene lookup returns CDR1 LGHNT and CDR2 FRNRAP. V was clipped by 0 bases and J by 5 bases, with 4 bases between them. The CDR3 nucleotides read TGTGCTAGTGGTTTGGTGAGGTATGGCTACACCTTC. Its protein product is CASGLVRYGYTF.

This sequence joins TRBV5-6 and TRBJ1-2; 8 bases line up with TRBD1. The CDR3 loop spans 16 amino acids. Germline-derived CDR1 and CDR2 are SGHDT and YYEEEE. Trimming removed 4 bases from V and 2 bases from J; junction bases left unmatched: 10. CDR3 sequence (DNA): TGTGCCAGCAGCCAGCAGACGGGACAGGCAAACTATGGCTACACCTTC. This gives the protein CASSQQTGQANYGYTF.

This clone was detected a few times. The CDR3 DNA sequence: TGTGCCAGCAGCGTAGAGAGTTTCAACGAGCAGTACTTC. This gives the protein CASSVESFNEQYF. V gene TRBV9 combines with J gene TRBJ2-5; D unclear. The end of the DNA aligns better with TRBJ2-7, so the J call may be wrong. The CDR3 has 13 amino acids. In germline, CDR1 is SGDLS, CDR2 YYNGEE.

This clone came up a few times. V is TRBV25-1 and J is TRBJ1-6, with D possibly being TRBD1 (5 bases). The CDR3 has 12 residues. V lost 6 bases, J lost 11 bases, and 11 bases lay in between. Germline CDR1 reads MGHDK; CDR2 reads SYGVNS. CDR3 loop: CASSLGGAPLHF. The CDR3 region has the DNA TGTGCCAGCAGCCTGGGGGGTGCACCCCTCCACTTT.

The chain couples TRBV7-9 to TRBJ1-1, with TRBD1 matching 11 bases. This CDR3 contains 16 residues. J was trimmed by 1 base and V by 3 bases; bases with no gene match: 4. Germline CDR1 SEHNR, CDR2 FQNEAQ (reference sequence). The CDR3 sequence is CASSFRTGGSNTEAFF. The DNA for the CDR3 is TGTGCCAGCAGCTTTAGGACAGGGGGCTCGAACACTGAAGCTTTCTTT.

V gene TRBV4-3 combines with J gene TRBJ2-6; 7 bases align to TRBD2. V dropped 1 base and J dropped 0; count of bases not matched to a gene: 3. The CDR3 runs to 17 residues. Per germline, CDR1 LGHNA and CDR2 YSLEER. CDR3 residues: CASSQGGGDSGANVLTF. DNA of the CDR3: TGCGCCAGCAGCCAAGGGGGGGGAGACTCTGGGGCCAACGTCCTGACTTTC.

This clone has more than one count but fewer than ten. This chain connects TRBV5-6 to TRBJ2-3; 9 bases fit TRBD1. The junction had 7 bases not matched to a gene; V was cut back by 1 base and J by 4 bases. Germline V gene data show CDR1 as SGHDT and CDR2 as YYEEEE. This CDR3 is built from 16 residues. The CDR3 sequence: CASSLFGQGLPDTQYF. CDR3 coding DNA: TGTGCCAGCAGCTTGTTTGGACAGGGGTTACCAGATACGCAGTATTTT.

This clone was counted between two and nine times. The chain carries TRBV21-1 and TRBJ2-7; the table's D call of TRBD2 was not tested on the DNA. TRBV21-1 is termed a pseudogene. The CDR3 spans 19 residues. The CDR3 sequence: CASSSNPGTSGGPSCEQYF. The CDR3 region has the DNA TGTGCCAGCAGCTCCAACCCGGGGACTAGCGGGGGCCCTTCGTGTGAGCAGTACTTC.

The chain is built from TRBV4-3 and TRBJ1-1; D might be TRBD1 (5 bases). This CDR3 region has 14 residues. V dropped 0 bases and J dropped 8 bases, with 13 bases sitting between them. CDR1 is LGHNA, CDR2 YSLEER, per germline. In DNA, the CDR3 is TGCGCCAGCAGCCAAGAGGGTTTAAACAGGGAAGCTTTCTTT. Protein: CASSQEGLNREAFF.

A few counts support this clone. The CDR3 DNA reads as TGTGCCAGCAAGATATTTAGCCAAGAGACCCAGTACTTC. As protein: CASKIFSQETQYF. This rearrangement joins TRBV7-9 to TRBJ2-5; no definite D call. The CDR3 runs 13 residues. The germline gives CDR1 SEHNR, CDR2 FQNEAQ (reference sequence). Trimming shortened V by 7 bases and J by 1 base, and 10 bases separated the two germline ends.

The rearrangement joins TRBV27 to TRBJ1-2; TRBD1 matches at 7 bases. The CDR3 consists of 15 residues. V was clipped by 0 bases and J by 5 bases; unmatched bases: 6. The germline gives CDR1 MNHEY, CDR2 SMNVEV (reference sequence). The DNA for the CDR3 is TGTGCCAGCAGTTTATCCGGCAACAGGGGTTATGGCTACACCTTC. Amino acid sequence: CASSLSGNRGYGYTF.